The next 13 T cell receptor beta chains were all read from a single sample in a study of OX40 agonist ivuxolimab in advanced cancers. Libraries were built with the immunoSEQ multiplex PCR assay. The source is immuneACCESS, and TCRdb retained only in-frame sequences with V and J called. Part of the clones is not carried over; for the studies checked, unresolved V genes explain less than half of this, and the remainder is unexplained. The sample data list approximately 15,000 clones, and about three quarters of these were observed just once. Roughly 36% of the sample is in the top ten clones. The sequencing here drew on CD4+ or CD8+ T cells sorted from blood, taken in a trial of the OX40 agonist ivuxolimab. These receptors all come from an adult with an advanced solid tumor such as melanoma, head and neck, liver or kidney cancer.

V usage is TRBV5-1 and J usage is TRBJ2-1; 12 positions match TRBD2. Per germline, CDR1 SGHRS and CDR2 YFSETQ. The CDR3 is 15 residues long. V trimming: 0 bases; J trimming: 6 bases; junction bases outside the gene matches: 1. CDR3 sequence: CASSLGTSGANEQFF. CDR3 nucleotides: TGCGCCAGCAGCTTGGGGACTAGCGGGGCCAATGAGCAGTTCTTC.

The J gene is TRBJ2-7, the V gene TRBV6-9; D remains unclear. The CDR3 length is 9 residues. Germline CDR1 MNHGY, CDR2 SVAAGI. The V end was cut by 8 bases, the J end by 6 bases, with 5 bases between. DNA for the CDR3: TGTGCCAGCGGAAGCGAGCAGTACTTC. Its protein is CASGSEQYF.

This clone was counted only a few times. The chain couples TRBV19 to TRBJ1-5, with D tentatively TRBD1 (6 bases). This CDR3 spans 14 amino acids. The V and J ends lost 7 bases and 2 bases respectively, with 12 bases between them. The germline gives CDR1 LNHDA, CDR2 SQIVND (reference sequence). CDR3 amino acids: CASTYRVGNQPQHF. CDR3 DNA: TGTGCCAGTACCTACAGGGTTGGCAATCAGCCCCAGCATTTT.

This chain links TRBV15 with TRBJ1-5, with unresolved D. Per germline, CDR1 LNHNV and CDR2 YYDKDF (reference sequence). The CDR3 loop spans 17 amino acids. V lost 2 bases and J lost 5, with 19 bases in between. The CDR3 loop is CATSRPTFTRTDQPQHF. DNA of the CDR3: TGTGCCACCAGCAGACCGACCTTTACTCGAACGGATCAGCCCCAGCATTTT.

This chain connects TRBV12-5 to TRBJ2-7, with 8 nucleotides matching TRBD1. The CDR3 length is 16 residues. Germline loops: CDR1 LGHNT, CDR2 FRNRAP. J gave up 5 bases and V 3 bases, and 12 bases lay outside the gene matches. The chain's CDR3 is CASGFQRQGYGDEQYF. CDR3 bases: TGTGCTAGTGGTTTTCAACGACAGGGGTACGGCGACGAGCAGTACTTC. The whole variable domain, filled in from reference TRBV12-5 and TRBJ2-7, reads DARVTQTPRHKVTEMGQEVTMRCQPILGHNTVFWYRQTMMQGLELLAYFRNRAPLDDSGMPKDRFSAEMPDATLATLKIQPSEPRDSAVYFCASGFQRQGYGDEQYFGPGTRLTVT.

The chain employs TRBV9 and TRBJ2-7, with D perhaps given as TRBD1 or TRBD2 (5 bases each). This CDR3 contains 14 residues. From germline, CDR1 is SGDLS and CDR2 YYNGEE. V was clipped by 0 bases and J by 4 bases, with 11 bases between them. CDR3 in amino acids: CASSVEGAGYEQYF. The CDR3 nucleotides are TGTGCCAGCAGCGTAGAGGGAGCAGGGTACGAGCAGTACTTC.

The chain carries TRBV4-1 and TRBJ1-4, with 12 bases fitting TRBD1. Germline V gives CDR1 MGHRA, CDR2 YSYEKL. This CDR3 has 18 residues. The ends lost 5 bases at V and 7 bases at J; junction bases unmatched: 14. CDR3 in DNA: TGCGCCAGCAGCTTGGGACAGGGGGCGGAGTTGGATTTTGAAAAACTGTTTTTT. Residues: CASSLGQGAELDFEKLFF.

The chain employs TRBV4-1 and TRBJ2-1; 9 positions agree with TRBD2. V trimming: 0 bases; J trimming: 8 bases; junction bases outside the gene matches: 8. This CDR3 has 16 residues. Germline V gene data show CDR1 as MGHRA and CDR2 as YSYEKL. The CDR3 DNA sequence: TGCGCCAGCAGCCAAGAAATCCTAGCGGGAATCTATGAGCAGTTCTTC. Translation: CASSQEILAGIYEQFF.

This chain links TRBV7-8 with TRBJ2-1; D tentatively fits TRBD1 or TRBD2 (5 bases each). The CDR3 totals 14 residues. Germline V lookup: CDR1 SGHVS, CDR2 FQNEAQ. Trimming removed 8 bases at V and 3 bases at J, with 14 bases between. CDR3: CASLGDDSYNEQFF. The CDR3 nucleotides are TGTGCCAGCCTGGGGGACGACAGCTACAATGAGCAGTTCTTC.

J is TRBJ1-3 and V is TRBV7-2; 7 bases are a match to TRBD1. The CDR3 length is 14 residues. The germline CDR1 and CDR2 sequences are SGHTA and FQGNSA. The J segment lost 3 bases and the V segment lost 5 bases, leaving 4 bases of the junction unmatched. The CDR3 protein is CASSDRVDGNTIYF. The CDR3 nucleotides are TGTGCCAGCAGCGACAGGGTTGATGGAAACACCATATATTTT.

In this sample, this clone is medium-sized. This chain uses TRBV19 with TRBJ2-7; a weak D match, TRBD1 (7 bases). This CDR3 contains 13 residues. In germline, CDR1 is LNHDA, CDR2 SQIVND (reference sequence). Trimming stripped 4 bases from V and 4 bases from J, with 11 bases between. CDR3 protein: CASSSGTVYEQYF. The CDR3 bases are TGTGCCAGTAGTAGCGGGACAGTTTACGAGCAGTACTTC.

This clone has just a few counts. The genes are TRBV4-1 and TRBJ2-7, with 12 bases aligning to TRBD2. Germline values: CDR1 MGHRA, CDR2 YSYEKL. This CDR3 spans 15 amino acids. V was clipped by 3 bases and J by 1 base; unmatched bases: 1. The CDR3: CASSQTSGSSYEQYF. The CDR3, as DNA: TGCGCCAGCAGCCAGACTAGCGGGAGTTCCTACGAGCAGTACTTC.

This sequence joins TRBV7-9 and TRBJ2-7; no clear D. The length of the CDR3 is 13 residues. Germline-derived CDR1 and CDR2 are SEHNR and FQNEAQ (reference sequence). Trimming stripped 1 base from V and 1 base from J, with 5 bases between. CDR3: CASSLEESYEQYF. DNA of the CDR3: TGTGCCAGCAGCTTAGAGGAGTCCTACGAGCAGTACTTC.